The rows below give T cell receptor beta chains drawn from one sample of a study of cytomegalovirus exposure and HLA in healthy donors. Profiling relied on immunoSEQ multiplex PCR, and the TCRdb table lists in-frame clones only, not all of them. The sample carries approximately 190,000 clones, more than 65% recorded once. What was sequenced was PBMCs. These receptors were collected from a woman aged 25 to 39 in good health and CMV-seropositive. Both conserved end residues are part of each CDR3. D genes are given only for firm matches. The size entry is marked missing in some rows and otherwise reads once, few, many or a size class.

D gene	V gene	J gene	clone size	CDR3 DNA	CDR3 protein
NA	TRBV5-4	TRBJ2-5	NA	TGTGCCAGCAGCTTTCCCACGGTGCAAGAGACCCAGTACTTC	CASSFPTVQETQYF
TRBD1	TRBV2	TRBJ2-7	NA	TGTGCCAGCAGCCAGGGGACAGGGTCCCAGTACTTC	CASSQGTGSQYF
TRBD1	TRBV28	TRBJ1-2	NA	TGTGCCAGCAGTCGGGGACAGGGGTATTCAAACTATGGCTACACCTTC	CASSRGQGYSNYGYTF
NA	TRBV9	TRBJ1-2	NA	TGTGCCAGCAGCGGGGCAGTTAACTATGGCTACACCTTC	CASSGAVNYGYTF
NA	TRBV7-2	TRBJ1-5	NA	TGTGCCAGCAACGGACAGAGCAATCAGCCCCAGCATTTT	CASNGQSNQPQHF
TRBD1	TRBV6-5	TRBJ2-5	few	TGTGCCAGCAGTTACAGGGGACAGGGGGTGCAAGAGACCCAGTACTTC	CASSYRGQGVQETQYF
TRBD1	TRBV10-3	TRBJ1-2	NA	TGTGCCATCAGTGTGGACAGGGCTCCGACTAACTATGGCTACACCTTC	CAISVDRAPTNYGYTF
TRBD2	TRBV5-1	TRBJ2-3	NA	TGCGCCAGCAGCCCTACCAGGGGTAGCGGGAAAGCAGATACGCAGTATTTT	CASSPTRGSGKADTQYF
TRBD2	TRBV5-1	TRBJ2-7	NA	TGCGCCAGCAGATCCCCGGGACTAGCGGTCTACGAGCAGTACTTC	CASRSPGLAVYEQYF
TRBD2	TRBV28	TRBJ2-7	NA	TGTGCCAGCAGCCATGGCGGGGGGGCCCCCTACGAGCAGTACTTC	CASSHGGGAPYEQYF
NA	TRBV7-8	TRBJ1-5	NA	TGTGCCAGCAGCTTAGCGTGGGCGGGTATTCAGCCCCAGCATTTT	CASSLAWAGIQPQHF
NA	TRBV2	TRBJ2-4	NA	TGTGCCAGCAGTCCCCTGAGGGATAACATTCAGTACTTC	CASSPLRDNIQYF
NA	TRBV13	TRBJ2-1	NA	TGTGCCAGCAGCAGTTCCCTGGAGGATGAGCAGTTCTTC	CASSSSLEDEQFF
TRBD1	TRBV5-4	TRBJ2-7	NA	TGTGCCAGCAGCCTGGGACAGGGATATACCTACGAGCAGTACTTC	CASSLGQGYTYEQYF
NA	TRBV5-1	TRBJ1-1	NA	TGCGCCAGCAGCGTGACAACCCCCGGGGTGAACACTGAAGCTTTCTTT	CASSVTTPGVNTEAFF
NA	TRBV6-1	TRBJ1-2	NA	TGTGCCAGCAGTGATGTTCAGGGCTCCGTTGGCTACACCTTC	CASSDVQGSVGYTF
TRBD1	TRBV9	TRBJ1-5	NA	TGTGCCAGCAGCCCTACAGGGGCCGGGAATCAGCCCCAGCATTTT	CASSPTGAGNQPQHF
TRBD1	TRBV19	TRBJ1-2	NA	TGTGCCACCCCAAAACAGGGGGGGAACTATGGCTACACCTTC	CATPKQGGNYGYTF
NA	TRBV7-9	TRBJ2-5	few	TGTGCCAGCAGCTTAACGGGGGGCTCGGGGACCCAGTACTTC	CASSLTGGSGTQYF
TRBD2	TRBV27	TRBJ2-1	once	TGTGCCAGCAGCTGGACTAGCGGAACATACCGGCGGGACAATGAGCAGTTCTTC	CASSWTSGTYRRDNEQFF
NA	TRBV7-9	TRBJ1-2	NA	TGTGCCAGCAGCTCCCATGACAGGTACGAAGGTGGCTACACCTTC	CASSSHDRYEGGYTF
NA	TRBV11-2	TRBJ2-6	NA	TGTGCCAGCAGCTTAGCGAGCTCTGGGGCCAACGTCCTGACTTTC	CASSLASSGANVLTF
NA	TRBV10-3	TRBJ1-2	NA	TGTGCCTCCCGGCGGGTTGCGGCGGACTATGGCTACACCTTC	CASRRVAADYGYTF
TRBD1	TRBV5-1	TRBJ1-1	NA	TGCGCCAGCAGCTTGTTAGGACAGGGGAACACTGAAGCTTTCTTT	CASSLLGQGNTEAFF
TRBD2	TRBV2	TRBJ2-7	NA	TGTGCCAGCAGTTCGCGGGAGGGCCGTTGGTACGAGCAGTACTTC	CASSSREGRWYEQYF
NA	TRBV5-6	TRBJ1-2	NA	TGTGCCAGCAGCTTGGTTGAGGACTCAGCTAACTATGGCTACACCTTC	CASSLVEDSANYGYTF
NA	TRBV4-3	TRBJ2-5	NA	TGCGCCAGCAGCCATGCGGTGGGCCGCGGGGAGACCCAGTACTTC	CASSHAVGRGETQYF
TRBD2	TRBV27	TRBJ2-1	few	TGTGCCAGCAGTTTTGGGGGGGTATTATACAATGAGCAGTTCTTC	CASSFGGVLYNEQFF
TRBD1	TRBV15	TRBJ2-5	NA	TGTGCCACCAGCGACTGGAAGGGGGCGACTCCCCGCCCCGAGACCCAGTACTTC	CATSDWKGATPRPETQYF
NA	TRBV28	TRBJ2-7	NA	TGTGCCAGCAGCCCGACAGGAGCAACCTACGAGCAGTACTTC	CASSPTGATYEQYF
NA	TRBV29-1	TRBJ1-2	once	TGCAGCGTGACCATAGCTGGACTCTCTCCACGGGGCTACACCTTC	CSVTIAGLSPRGYTF
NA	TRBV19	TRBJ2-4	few	TGTGCCAGTAGTACGAATGGATGGGAGGTCAGGAACATTCAGTACTTC	CASSTNGWEVRNIQYF
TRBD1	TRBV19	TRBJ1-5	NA	TGTGCCAGTAGTCGACAGGGGGCAGTGGATCAGCCCCAGCATTTT	CASSRQGAVDQPQHF
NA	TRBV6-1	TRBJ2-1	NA	TGTGCCAGCAGTGCAGACAGGAACTACAATGAGCAGTTCTTC	CASSADRNYNEQFF
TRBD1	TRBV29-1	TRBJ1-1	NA	TGCAGCGTTGAAGACCCAGGGGGAGCTTTCTTT	CSVEDPGGAFF
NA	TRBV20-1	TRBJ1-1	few	TGCAGTGCTTTAGGGGGGGGCAAAGCTTTCTTT	CSALGGGKAFF
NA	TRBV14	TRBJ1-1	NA	TGTGCCAGCAGCCAAAGGAGGGTGAACACTGAAGCTTTCTTT	CASSQRRVNTEAFF
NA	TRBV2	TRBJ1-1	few	TGTGCCAGCAGTGTTTCCTACACTGAAGCTTTCTTT	CASSVSYTEAFF
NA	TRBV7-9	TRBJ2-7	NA	TGTGCCAGCAGCTACCCCCGAGGGGAGCAGTACTTC	CASSYPRGEQYF
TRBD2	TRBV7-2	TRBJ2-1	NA	TGTGCCAGCAGCAGGACTAGCGGGAGCTCCTACAATGAGCAGTTCTTC	CASSRTSGSSYNEQFF
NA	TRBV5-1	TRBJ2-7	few	TGCGCCAGCTCTCCAAGCGGTGATGCCTACGAGCAGTACTTC	CASSPSGDAYEQYF
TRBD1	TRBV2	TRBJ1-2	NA	TGTGCCAGCAGTCTAGGGGGCGACTACACCTTC	CASSLGGDYTF
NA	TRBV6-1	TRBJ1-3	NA	TGTGCCAGCCGTACATCTGGAAACACCATATATTTT	CASRTSGNTIYF
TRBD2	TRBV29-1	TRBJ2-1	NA	TGCAGCGTAGCTCCGGGACTAGCGGGGGGGGAAACATACAATGAGCAGTTCTTC	CSVAPGLAGGETYNEQFF
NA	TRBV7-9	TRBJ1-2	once	TGTGCCAGCAGCGGAATGGGCAAATCTAACTATGGCTACACCTTC	CASSGMGKSNYGYTF
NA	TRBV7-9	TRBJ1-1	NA	TGTGCCAGCAGCTTAGGTCGGGGGGCGGATGAAGCTTTCTTT	CASSLGRGADEAFF
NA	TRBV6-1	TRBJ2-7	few	TGTGCCAGCAGTAGGGACTCCCAATACGAGCAGTACTTC	CASSRDSQYEQYF
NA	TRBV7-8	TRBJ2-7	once	TGTGCCAGCAGCTTTCAACAGGGTAGGAATCTGATGCAGTACTTC	CASSFQQGRNLMQYF
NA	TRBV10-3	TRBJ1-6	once	TGTGCCATCAGTGAGTCCGGTAGTTCACCCCTCCACTTT	CAISESGSSPLHF
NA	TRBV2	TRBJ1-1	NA	TGTGCCAGCAGTGCACGGGCGGGCGGCACCGCGGTTGCTTTCTTT	CASSARAGGTAVAFF
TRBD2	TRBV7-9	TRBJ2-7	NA	TGTGCCAGCAGTTCTAGCGGGGGTTTTGAGCAGTACTTC	CASSSSGGFEQYF
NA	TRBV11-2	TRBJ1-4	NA	TGTGCCAGCAGCTACGGCAGGGTGGGGGAAAAACTGTTTTTT	CASSYGRVGEKLFF
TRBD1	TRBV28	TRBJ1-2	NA	TGTGCCAGCAGTTACTACAGGGGGCGCGGCTACACCTTC	CASSYYRGRGYTF
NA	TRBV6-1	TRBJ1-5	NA	TGTGCCACCCTAGGACTCACCGGGCAGCCCCAGCATTTT	CATLGLTGQPQHF
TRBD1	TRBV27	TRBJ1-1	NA	TGTGCCAGCAGTTTAAATCTCCCAGGGGGGAGGAAGGCTGAAGCTTTCTTT	CASSLNLPGGRKAEAFF